The 29 T cell receptor beta chains below were found in one sample sequenced in a study of CD8 T cells in ankylosing spondylitis. Study-wide results and limits: Characteristic of ankylosing spondylitis blood, it appeared, was a TCR beta motif comprising 7 to 9 highly homologous variants.

For these TCRs, the target antigens are not known. MiXCR was run by TCRdb on the 5' RACE reads, yielding one entry per CDR3 protein. The sample holds more than 650,000 distinct CDR3 sequences, 12% seen once. Sequences were obtained from blood, either unsorted or a sorted T cell fraction (not recorded which). These receptors were collected from a male donor with ankylosing spondylitis.

There are a few counts of this clonotype. The chain joins TRBV6-1 to TRBJ2-5, with D uncertain. The CDR3 runs to 14 residues. Germline V gene data show CDR1 as MNHNS and CDR2 as SASEGT. Trimming left V 0 bases short and J 9 bases short, with 14 bases between. The CDR3 bases are TGTGCCAGCAGTGAAGCTGCCCCCGCGATGGCCCAGTACTTC. The encoded protein is CASSEAAPAMAQYF.

The chain is built from TRBV27 and TRBJ2-5, with D maybe TRBD2 (6 bases). The ends were cut back, 5 bases at V and 6 bases at J, with 16 bases in the middle. Germline V lookup: CDR1 MNHEY, CDR2 SMNVEV (reference sequence). This CDR3 contains 14 residues. CDR3 DNA sequence: TGTGCCAGCAGTCCCTTGGAGGGTTGGAAGACCCAGTACTTC. This sequence encodes CASSPLEGWKTQYF.

The genes are TRBV20-1 and TRBJ2-7, with D possibly matching TRBD2 (6 bases). The V gene's germline CDR1 is DFQATT and CDR2 SNEGSKA (reference sequence). Deletions cut 6 bases from V and 7 bases from J, with 13 bases between. The length of the CDR3 is 11 residues. CDR3 bases: TGCAGTGCCCTACAACGGGGGGAGCAGTACTTC. Translated: CSALQRGEQYF.

This chain joins TRBV7-2 and TRBJ2-5, with TRBD2 matching 10 bases. Trimming cost V 5 bases and J 5 bases; bases outside gene matches: 8. The CDR3 totals 15 residues. The germline gives CDR1 SGHTA, CDR2 FQGNSA. The CDR3 DNA is TGTGCCAGCAGCCCAGTAGCGGGGGGATGGGAGACCCAGTACTTC. Residues: CASSPVAGGWETQYF.

This clonotype was detected a few times. This rearrangement joins TRBV20-1 to TRBJ2-1; possibly TRBD1 or TRBD2 for D (6 bases each). The CDR3 totals 14 residues. Trimming shortened V by 3 bases and J by 2 bases, and 11 bases separated the two germline ends. Per germline, CDR1 DFQATT and CDR2 SNEGSKA (reference sequence). DNA of the CDR3: TGCAGTGCTAGTTTTGGGGGGCCCTACAATGAGCAGTTCTTC. Translated, it gives CSASFGGPYNEQFF.

This clonotype turned up a few times. The rearrangement joins TRBV27 to TRBJ2-5, with TRBD2 as a possible D gene (5 bases). In germline, CDR1 is MNHEY, CDR2 SMNVEV (reference sequence). The CDR3 extends over 15 amino acids. Trimming left V 7 bases short and J 5 bases short, with 20 bases between. In DNA form, the CDR3 reads TGTGCCAGCACTACTCCGGCGCTAGCTCGGGAGACCCAGTACTTC. It is translated as CASTTPALARETQYF.

The V and J genes are TRBV20-1 and TRBJ2-2, with TRBD2 matching 8 bases. The germline V gene encodes CDR1 DFQATT and CDR2 SNEGSKA (reference sequence). J lost 8 bases, V lost 7 bases, and 9 bases had no gene match. The CDR3 is made up of 13 amino acids. The CDR3 reads CSVAGRITGELFF. The CDR3 DNA reads as TGCAGTGTAGCGGGGCGGATAACAGGGGAGCTGTTTTTT.

This clonotype appeared a few times. This sequence joins TRBV28 and TRBJ1-5; no definite D call. Germline assignment: CDR1 MDHEN and CDR2 SYDVKM. This CDR3 region has 13 residues. Trimming cost V 6 bases and J 4 bases, with 10 bases left between them. Here the CDR3 reads CASRYTLNQPQHF. CDR3 coding DNA: TGTGCCAGCAGATACACGCTAAATCAGCCCCAGCATTTT.

This clonotype was seen just once. The rearrangement links TRBV14 to TRBJ2-6, with D perhaps matching TRBD1 or TRBD2 (5 bases each). Trimming shortened V by 0 bases and J by 4 bases, and 10 bases separated the two germline ends. This CDR3 has 16 residues. Germline V gene data show CDR1 as SGHDN and CDR2 as FVKESK. CDR3 in DNA: TGTGCCAGCAGCCAAGATGTAGGGGACGGGGCCAACGTCCTGACTTTC. Amino acid sequence: CASSQDVGDGANVLTF.

This clonotype was observed many times. This chain uses TRBV20-1 with TRBJ2-5, with TRBD2 matching over 7 bases. The germline V gene has CDR1 DFQATT and CDR2 SNEGSKA (reference sequence). Trimming cost V 3 bases and J 4 bases; bases outside gene matches: 5. This CDR3 comprises 13 residues. Written as DNA, the CDR3 is TGCAGTGCTAGCGGGGACTACCTAGAGACCCAGTACTTC. Encoded protein: CSASGDYLETQYF.

The table lists this clonotype with a few counts. The chain employs TRBV10-3 and TRBJ1-2; no clear D. The CDR3 contains 15 residues. V shed 0 bases and J shed 3 bases, with 11 bases lying between them. Germline V CDR1 and CDR2: ENHRY, SYGVKD. CDR3 region: CAISESKRRDYGYTF. The CDR3 region has the DNA TGTGCCATCAGTGAGTCGAAACGGCGGGACTATGGCTACACCTTC.

This clonotype appeared many times. This chain uses TRBV12-3 or TRBV12-4 with TRBJ1-1; D gene ambiguous. The length of the CDR3 is 12 residues. With 7 bases removed from V and 1 base from J, the gap between germline ends came to 7 bases. CDR3 sequence (DNA): TGTGCCAGCATCCGCCAGAACACTGAAGCTTTCTTT. Translating gives CASIRQNTEAFF.

This clonotype was detected many times. The rearrangement links TRBV6-1 to TRBJ1-4; D not certain. The CDR3 is 13 amino acids. The germline V gene encodes CDR1 MNHNS and CDR2 SASEGT. The V end lost 6 bases, the J end lost 8 bases, and 13 bases lay between the germline ends. CDR3 DNA sequence: TGTGCCAGCAGACCTCTAGAATGGGAAAAACTGTTTTTT. This encodes CASRPLEWEKLFF.

A few counts support this clonotype. The chain links TRBV5-1 to TRBJ2-1; 9 bases are a match to TRBD2. The CDR3 spans 15 residues. The ends lost 0 bases at V and 5 bases at J; junction bases unmatched: 3. Germline CDR1 SGHRS, CDR2 YFSETQ. The CDR3 reads CASSLVAGVNNEQFF. The DNA for the CDR3 is TGCGCCAGCAGCTTGGTAGCGGGAGTAAACAATGAGCAGTTCTTC.

This clonotype was detected ten times or more. The gene calls are TRBV7-2 and TRBJ1-6, with TRBD1 as a possible D gene (6 bases). The germline V gene has CDR1 SGHTA and CDR2 FQGNSA. This CDR3 has 14 residues. The V and J ends lost 4 bases and 7 bases respectively, with 11 bases between them. The CDR3 bases are TGTGCCAGCAGCTACCGACAGGAAAATTCACCCCTCCACTTT. Protein sequence: CASSYRQENSPLHF.

The CDR3 nucleotides are TGTGCCAGCAGTTTAGTTTTGGTAGGGACACCCCTCCACTTT. Amino acids: CASSLVLVGTPLHF. The rearrangement joins TRBV12-3 or TRBV12-4 to TRBJ1-6; no reliable D call. The germline V and J ends were trimmed by 1 base and 11 bases, with 12 bases remaining between them. The CDR3 loop spans 14 amino acids.

This clonotype was observed a few times. The chain has TRBV20-1 and TRBJ2-7, with unresolved D. Per germline, CDR1 DFQATT and CDR2 SNEGSKA (reference sequence). V was trimmed by 5 bases and J by 2 bases, leaving 19 bases between them. The CDR3 loop spans 15 amino acids. The CDR3 loop reads CSAWDLAALAYEQYF. DNA of the CDR3: TGCAGTGCTTGGGATTTGGCGGCGTTAGCCTACGAGCAGTACTTC.

This clonotype came up a few times. The rearrangement joins TRBV19 to TRBJ1-2; possible D gene TRBD1, 5 bases. In germline, CDR1 is LNHDA, CDR2 SQIVND (reference sequence). This CDR3 has 15 amino acids. Trimming left V 3 bases short and J 4 bases short, with 15 bases between. CDR3 sequence (DNA): TGTGCCAGTAGTATCGGTCGGGGCCTGGGCTATGGCTACACCTTC. This encodes CASSIGRGLGYGYTF.

The chain has TRBV11-2 and TRBJ2-3; 8 bases fit TRBD2. The CDR3 sequence is 18 residues long. V dropped 4 bases and J dropped 3; count of bases not matched to a gene: 15. Per germline, CDR1 SGHAT and CDR2 FQNNGV. This CDR3 is CASSSSPPGGGSTDTQYF. The CDR3 DNA follows: TGTGCCAGCAGCTCATCCCCCCCGGGCGGGGGGTCGACAGATACGCAGTATTTT.

This clonotype was counted many times. The gene calls are TRBV11-2 and TRBJ1-1, with D perhaps TRBD1 (5 bases). Trimming pared 4 bases from V and 4 bases from J, leaving 13 bases between. CDR1 is SGHAT, CDR2 FQNNGV, per germline. CDR3 size: 14 residues. Here the CDR3 DNA reads TGTGCCAGCAGCTCAAGGGGCCTTGGCACTGAAGCTTTCTTT. This sequence encodes CASSSRGLGTEAFF.

This chain uses TRBV6-5 with TRBJ2-3, with D perhaps matching TRBD2 (5 bases). Per the germline V gene, CDR1 is MNHEY and CDR2 is SVGAGI. Trimming stripped 6 bases from V and 6 bases from J, with 22 bases between. The CDR3 consists of 16 residues. This CDR3 is CASRLFDAESGDTQYF. As DNA, the CDR3 is TGTGCCAGCAGGTTATTCGACGCGGAGTCGGGGGATACGCAGTATTTT.

The genes are TRBV20-1 and TRBJ2-1; 8 bases fit TRBD1. Germline lookup yields CDR1 DFQATT and CDR2 SNEGSKA (reference sequence). V gave up 5 bases and J gave up 0 bases; unmatched junction bases: 6. The CDR3 contains 15 residues. CDR3 in amino acids: CSAGMTGDSYNEQFF. The CDR3 region has the DNA TGCAGTGCTGGGATGACAGGGGACTCCTACAATGAGCAGTTCTTC.

The V and J genes are TRBV5-1 and TRBJ2-2, with D perhaps TRBD2 (6 bases). Germline V gene sequence: CDR1 SGHRS, CDR2 YFSETQ. This CDR3 is 15 amino acids long. Deletions cut 0 bases from V and 5 bases from J, with 11 bases between. The CDR3 region is CASSLALGGTGELFF. The CDR3 DNA is TGCGCCAGCAGCTTGGCGCTTGGGGGGACCGGGGAGCTGTTTTTT.

The chain is built from TRBV20-1 and TRBJ1-3; maybe TRBD1 (6 bases). This CDR3 contains 14 residues. The V end was cut by 3 bases, the J end by 7 bases, with 16 bases between. Germline V gene lookup returns CDR1 DFQATT and CDR2 SNEGSKA (reference sequence). The DNA of the CDR3 is TGCAGTGCTAGGGACAGCCGTTCGGCGAACACCATATATTTT. It translates to CSARDSRSANTIYF.

This clonotype was counted ten times or more. The chain carries TRBV12-3 or TRBV12-4 and TRBJ1-3; no reliable D call. The CDR3 has 14 amino acids. The V and J ends lost 1 base and 7 bases respectively, with 11 bases between them. CDR3 sequence (DNA): TGTGCCAGCAGTTTAGGAGGTGGCGAGAACACCATATATTTT. Translation gives CASSLGGGENTIYF.

This clonotype was recorded a few times. Sequence at one end of the junction differs from germline and may be a read error. The genes are TRBV10-3 and TRBJ1-1, with no clear D. CDR3 size: 11 residues. The V gene's germline CDR1 is ENHRY and CDR2 SYGVKD. DNA for the CDR3: TGTGCCATCAGTCAGTCCACTGAAGCTTTCTTT. It yields the protein CAISQSTEAFF.

The chain is built from TRBV7-9 and TRBJ2-1; 11 nucleotides match TRBD2. The CDR3 is made up of 16 amino acids. Germline V gene data show CDR1 as SEHNR and CDR2 as FQNEAQ (reference sequence). The ends lost 4 bases at V and 3 bases at J; junction bases unmatched: 5. The CDR3 reads CASSSKGLAGYNEQFF. The CDR3 nucleotides are TGTGCCAGCAGCTCTAAAGGACTAGCGGGCTACAATGAGCAGTTCTTC.

The chain combines TRBV20-1 with TRBJ2-3; possibly TRBD2 for D (5 bases). The V gene's germline CDR1 is DFQATT and CDR2 SNEGSKA (reference sequence). CDR3 size: 12 residues. V shed 5 bases and J shed 6 bases, with 12 bases lying between them. This chain's CDR3 is CSALTRGDTQYF. For the CDR3, the DNA is TGCAGTGCTCTGACAAGAGGGGATACGCAGTATTTT.

This clonotype was detected many times. The CDR3 DNA sequence: TGTGCCAGCAGTCTACGACTAGTCGGTGAGCAGTTCTTC. Encoded protein: CASSLRLVGEQFF. The rearrangement uses TRBV12-3 or TRBV12-4 and TRBJ2-1, with D perhaps matching TRBD2 (6 bases). The V end lost 5 bases, the J end lost 9 bases, and 14 bases lay between the germline ends. The CDR3 consists of 13 residues.